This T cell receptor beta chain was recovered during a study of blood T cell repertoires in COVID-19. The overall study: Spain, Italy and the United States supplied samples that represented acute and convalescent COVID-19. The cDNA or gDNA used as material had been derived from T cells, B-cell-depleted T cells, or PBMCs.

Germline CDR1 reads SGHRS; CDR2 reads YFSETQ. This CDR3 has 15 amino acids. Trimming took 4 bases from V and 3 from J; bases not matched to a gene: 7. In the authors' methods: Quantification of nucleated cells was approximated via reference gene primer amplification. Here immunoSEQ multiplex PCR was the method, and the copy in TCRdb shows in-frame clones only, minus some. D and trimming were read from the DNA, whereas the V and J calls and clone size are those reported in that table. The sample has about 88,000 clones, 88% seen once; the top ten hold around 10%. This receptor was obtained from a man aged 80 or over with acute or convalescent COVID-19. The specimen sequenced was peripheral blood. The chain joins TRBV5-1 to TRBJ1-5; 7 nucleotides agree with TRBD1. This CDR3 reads CASSVTGDVNQPQHF. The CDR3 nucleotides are TGCGCCAGCAGCGTCACAGGGGACGTCAATCAGCCCCAGCATTTT.